Listed below are T cell receptor beta chains from one sample, sequenced in a study of type 1 and type 2 diabetes patients. TCRdb fed the multiplex PCR reads into MiXCR, producing one record per CDR3 protein. The sample lists some 250,000 distinct CDR3 sequences, approximately 45% occurring once. Source material: peripheral blood mononuclear cells (PBMCs). The receptors originated from a man aged 18 to 35 with type 2 diabetes. Both conserved end residues are part of each CDR3.

v_call,j_call,cdr3_aa
TRBV12-5,TRBJ1-1,CASGLGALGGPLNTEAFF
TRBV4-1,TRBJ2-3,CASSHPGVVAGVADTQYF
TRBV29-1,TRBJ2-7,CSVTVQVSYEQYF
TRBV19,TRBJ2-7,CASSIDQTGKYEQYF
TRBV2,TRBJ2-1,CASSPQGRQFF
TRBV9,TRBJ1-2,CASSIPTRDRLDGYTF
TRBV2,TRBJ2-1,CASMPLGRGRNEQFF
TRBV24-1,TRBJ2-2,CATSDFLGTGTGELFF
TRBV6-5,TRBJ1-1,CASNKQGMAEAFF
TRBV19,TRBJ2-1,CASSIWRNEQFF
TRBV2,TRBJ1-6,CASSLASGESLHF
TRBV19,TRBJ1-6,CASSISETGQSPLRF
TRBV19,TRBJ1-2,CASSISFGIEFPGQNGYTF
TRBV6-5,TRBJ2-2,CASSYVGSGELFF
TRBV6-5,TRBJ2-3,CASKREDTQYF
TRBV20-1,TRBJ2-1,CSARGLAGVREQFF
TRBV2,TRBJ1-2,CATQRSGYGYTF
TRBV29-1,TRBJ2-7,CSVTRDRGNEQYF
TRBV19,TRBJ1-2,CASSIGPSNYGYTF
TRBV7-9,TRBJ1-1,CASSPRGWTVGTEAFF
TRBV19,TRBJ2-7,CASSTPRGTSYEQYF
TRBV7-2,TRBJ2-7,CASSLAWGARGVHEQYF
TRBV27,TRBJ2-2,CASRLENTGELFF
TRBV2,TRBJ1-1,CASRDRGDGGNTEAFF
TRBV19,TRBJ1-4,CASSIMAGGGEKLFF
TRBV12-5,TRBJ2-3,CASAQGACVPDTQYF